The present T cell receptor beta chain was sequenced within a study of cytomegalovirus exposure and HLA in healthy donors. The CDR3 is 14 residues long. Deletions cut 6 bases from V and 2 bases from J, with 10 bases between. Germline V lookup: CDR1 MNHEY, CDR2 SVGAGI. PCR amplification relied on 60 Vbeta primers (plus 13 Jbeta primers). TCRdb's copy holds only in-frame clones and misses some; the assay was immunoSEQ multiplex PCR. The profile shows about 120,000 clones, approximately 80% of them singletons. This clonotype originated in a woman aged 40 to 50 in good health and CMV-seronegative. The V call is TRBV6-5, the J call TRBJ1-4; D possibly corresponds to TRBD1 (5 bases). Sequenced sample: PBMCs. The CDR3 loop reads CASRETDTNEKLFF. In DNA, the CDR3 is TGTGCCAGCAGAGAGACAGATACTAATGAAAAACTGTTTTTT.